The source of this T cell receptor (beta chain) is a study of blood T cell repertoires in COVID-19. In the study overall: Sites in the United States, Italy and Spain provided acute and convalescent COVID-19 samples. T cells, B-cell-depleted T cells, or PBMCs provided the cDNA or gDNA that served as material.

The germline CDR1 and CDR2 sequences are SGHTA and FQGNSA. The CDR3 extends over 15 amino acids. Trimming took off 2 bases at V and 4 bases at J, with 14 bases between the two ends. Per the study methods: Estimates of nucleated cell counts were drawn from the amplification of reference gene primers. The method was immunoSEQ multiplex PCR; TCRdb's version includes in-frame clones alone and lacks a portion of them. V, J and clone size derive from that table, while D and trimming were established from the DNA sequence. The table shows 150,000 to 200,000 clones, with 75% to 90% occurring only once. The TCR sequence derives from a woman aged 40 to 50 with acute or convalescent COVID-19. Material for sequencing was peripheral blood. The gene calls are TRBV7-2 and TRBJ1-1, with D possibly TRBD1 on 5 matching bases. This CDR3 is CASSLFGGRSTEAFF. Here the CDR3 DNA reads TGTGCCAGCAGCTTATTTGGGGGGAGGAGCACTGAAGCTTTCTTT.